This T cell receptor (beta chain) was sequenced in a study of cytomegalovirus exposure and HLA in healthy donors. CDR1 SGHTA and CDR2 FQGTGA come from the germline V gene. CDR3 length: 15 residues. V lost 5 bases, J lost 1 base, and 4 bases stayed unmatched. The study ran its PCR with 60 Vbeta and 13 Jbeta primers. Only in-frame clones appear in the TCRdb table, and some are missing; sequencing was by immunoSEQ multiplex PCR. Of about 200,000 clones listed, about 13% are singletons. The clonotype originates from a man aged 50 to 59 in good health and CMV-seropositive. The chain employs TRBV7-3 and TRBJ2-3, with 9 nucleotides matching TRBD2. Sequencing used PBMCs. The CDR3 spells CASSRGGAGTDTQYF. The CDR3 DNA is TGTGCCAGCAGCCGCGGGGGGGCGGGCACAGATACGCAGTATTTT.